This TCR beta chain stems from a study of T cell responses to AZD1222 COVID-19 vaccine. Study outcomes and limitations: Recipients of AZD1222 seropositive at baseline numbered only six or seven. Reportedly, close to half of spike-specific TCRs are directed against unmutated variant regions.

Libraries were prepared by immunoSEQ multiplex PCR; TCRdb keeps only in-frame clonotypes and omits some of them. The sample has around 80,000 clones, more than 70% seen once; the top ten hold roughly 11%. There are a few counts of this clone. The antigen is not known. V was trimmed by 0 bases and J by 3 bases, leaving 8 bases between them. Germline CDR1 LGHNT, CDR2 FRNRAP. The CDR3 sequence is 14 residues long. Here the sequenced sample was peripheral blood, taken on day 0 of AZD1222 vaccination. The genes are TRBV12-5 and TRBJ1-2; no definite D call. This clonotype originated in an adult in good health. CDR3 sequence reads: CASGLVGKDYGYTF. The CDR3 nucleotides read TGTGCTAGTGGTTTGGTAGGGAAAGACTATGGCTACACCTTC.